This entry concerns a single T cell receptor (beta chain). In its sample, this clone was seen once. Its antigen remains unidentified. Per-nucleotide qualities are absent, and no much larger clonotype sits a single base away. In total, over 600 healthy bone marrow donors made up the cohort. Cohort members were all nominally healthy when sampled, although unrecorded immune exposures were likely present. The donor was CMV seropositive and belonged to the group of more than 250 seropositive cohort members. A peripheral blood sample was provided by each donor, and peripheral blood mononuclear cells were used for TCR beta sequencing. The Qiagen DNeasy Blood Extraction Kit was used to extract genomic DNA from the blood cell samples. This sample is drawn from a study of cytomegalovirus exposure and HLA in healthy donors (dated by TCRdb to 2015 to 2018). In terms of the full investigation: An earlier analysis of some 600 of the donors reported approximately 280 Gb of sequence data and 117 million unique TCR beta sequences obtained from approximately 180 million T cells. Roughly 300 gigabases of sequencing data and around 87 million unique TCR sequences were included in an early release covering 550 to 650 HLA-typed donors. Of the approximately 370 genotyped donors, 70% to 90% were placed in the genetic ancestry cluster associated with self-reported Caucasian donors. The study aimed to test whether cataloging public T cell receptors could reveal signatures of past pathogen exposure. The study profiled the T cell repertoires of under 700 subjects by immunosequencing and related them to cytomegalovirus serostatus. Besides the first cohort of 666 subjects, a separate validation cohort made up of over 100 different subjects was used. The study combined high-throughput TCR immunosequencing, statistical association of individual TCRs with disease status, and machine learning to predict cytomegalovirus infection status. To study patterns of TCR occurrence, a later analysis re-analyzed previously published TCR beta repertoires from more than 550 donors and added high-resolution HLA genotyping. Rather than drawing on any new phenotypic data, the later analysis identified candidate immune exposures from TCR beta sequences and the way those sequences occurred across donors. An earlier analysis of about 600 of the donors used high-throughput TCR beta sequencing to judge whether each TCR beta V gene segment behaved as functional or pseudogenic. Donor age, sex, ethnicity and CMV serostatus were collected together with the repertoire data. In a later genetic analysis, genome-wide SNP genotypes for about three fifths of the roughly 670 donors were used, and that subset was treated as a discovery cohort. All discovery cohort repertoires had been generated on a single sequencing platform. Class I and class II HLA loci were covered by the typing at four-digit resolution. Typing coverage differed by locus: A, B, C, DRB1 and DQB1 were typed in roughly 629-630 donors, DQA1 in about 560, DPA1 in some 600, and DPB1 in 450 to 480. About five DR-DQ haplotypes were treated as single units for association and clustering because of strong linkage in the cohort. On average, roughly 200,000 unique TCR beta nucleotide sequences were sequenced per donor among a few hundred genotyped donors of the cohort, with about 17% of those sequences being non-productive. Summary of the overall study and its limitations: Strong co-occurrence of HLA alleles, especially DR and DQ, made assigning TCR associations to individual alleles difficult. A later analysis associated about 16,000 TCR beta sequences with specific HLA alleles at a false discovery rate of 0.05. A cluster of highly shared sequence variants was judged likely to represent a technical artifact of the sequencing pipeline. Only TCR beta chains were sequenced in this cohort, and the absence of alpha or paired-chain data limited detectable features. In an earlier analysis of 587 of the donors, most TCR beta V segments were observed in productive rearrangements about 87% or about 30% of the time, broadly matching IMGT annotations. In the study, some 160 TCR beta chains were listed as associated with cytomegalovirus. A later analysis found that TCR association rates varied across HLA loci, with DRB1 alleles showing the most associated TCRs and HLA-C alleles the fewest. Compared with equally common non-associated chains, HLA-associated TCR beta chains in a later analysis were more clonally expanded and had lower generation probabilities. The 87-base-pair reads could not distinguish some IMGT-functional V segments, including TRBV6-2 and TRBV6-3, so those segments were excluded. According to a later genetic analysis, donors in an Asian-associated ancestry cluster had fewer N-insertions in productive TCRs than the approximately 610-donor mean. In vitro tests confirmed that a few of the cytomegalovirus-associated TCR beta chains recognize cytomegalovirus antigens. HLA typing was unavailable for some donors at each locus, so association tests used only the typed subset. In both the original and validation cohorts, the classifier was reported to diagnose cytomegalovirus status with high specificity and sensitivity. A later analysis found that most CMV-associated TCR beta chains appeared HLA-restricted, with HLA associations seemingly driven largely by CMV exposure. A further reported finding was that TCR beta sequences accurately predicted the HLA-A and HLA-B alleles for most subjects in the first cohort. Linkage disequilibrium might explain the correlated functional status among segregating V segments, but an unknown experimental factor could not be ruled out. Roughly uniform sequencing depth across donors was assumed in presence/absence analyses, although this assumption may not hold. CMV serostatus was the only immune exposure information available for the cohort. Most TCR sequences were observed very rarely across donors, whereas some public TCRs were present in many individuals. According to a later analysis, parvovirus B19, influenza, CMV and Epstein-Barr virus appeared linked to several top co-occurrence clusters. The authors suggested that the approach could potentially be extended to other disease states and immunological phenotypes. The earlier analysis of 450 to 700 of the donors excluded seventeen rarely observed V segments, including chromosome 9 orphons, because counts were too low. A later genetic analysis associated a missense DCLRE1C variant with V-gene and J-gene trimming of TCR beta chains, and an independent cohort replicated the association.

The V end loses 5 bases and the J end loses 2 bases, and a stretch of 12 bases separates them. From the germline V gene, CDR1 is SGHTA and CDR2 is FQGTGA. Reading from cysteine to phenylalanine, the CDR3 counts 14 amino acids. Here the CDR3 DNA is all that survives: 42 bases in frame from base 1. Library prep was done by the immunoSEQ multiplex PCR assay. A mixture of 60 forward primers for TCR Vbeta segments and 13 reverse primers for TCR Jbeta segments was used in the multiplex PCR. A multiplex PCR assay on genomic DNA amplified the CDR3 region of rearranged TCR beta genes. The Illumina HiSeq System was used to sequence the amplified TCR beta libraries as 87-base-pair reads. For the original study's pipeline: In a later analysis, some 80 million unique TCR beta chains were counted across the 500 to 700 repertoires, and roughly 11 million of these chains were shared by at least two donors. To remove PCR and sequencing errors, raw reads were error-corrected and collapsed into unique sequences using a nearest-neighbor algorithm that merged closely related sequences. To assign V, D and J gene segments, CDR3 sequences were aligned to IMGT reference sequences. Each retained sequence needed at least a six-nucleotide match to both a V gene segment and a J gene segment. A rearrangement was called productive if the CDR3 had no stop codons and remained in frame with V and J, and every other rearrangement was called non-productive. Following IMGT convention, CDR3 was defined as the stretch from the second conserved V-encoded cysteine to the conserved J-encoded phenylalanine. The earlier analysis of 587 of the donors excluded sequences that lacked an unambiguous match to a single V gene segment. An earlier analysis of approximately 590 of the donors classified V segments as functional when productive rearrangements were above 56.7% and as segregating when the standard deviation between donors was above 5%. A statistical classification framework was developed to diagnose cytomegalovirus status using the catalog of TCR beta chain sequences. V and J gene assignment, in a later analysis, came from comparing TCR nucleotide sequences with IMGT/GENE-DB human TR gene sequences. Using the TCRdist pipeline, a later analysis assigned CDR3 sequences along with most-parsimonious VDJ recombination scenarios. In a later analysis, each TCR beta chain was defined by its CDR3 amino acid sequence together with its V-gene family, and reads without a unique V-gene family were excluded. A later analysis removed several hundred highly shared, low-generation-probability nucleotide sequences to deal with suspected cross-contamination and a sequencing artifact. In a later analysis, a clonal expansion index for each public chain was calculated from normalized within-repertoire ranks of inferred template counts. Generation probabilities in a later analysis came from a VDJ recombination model fitted to out-of-frame rearrangements, and those results were checked against IGoR. In a later analysis, TCR-TCR, TCR-HLA and TCR-CMV co-occurrence was scored with hypergeometric tests, and a repertoire-size bias correction was applied to TCR pairs. To estimate false discovery rates, a later analysis permuted the HLA or CMV assignments 20 times. In a later analysis, co-occurring TCRs were grouped using DBSCAN, with TCRdist sequence similarity added in when clustering inside HLA-allele-positive subsets. Repertoires with fewer than 30,000 or more than 120,000 public chains were left out of co-occurrence clustering, as were five repertoires with anomalous nucleotide sharing. The source is immuneACCESS, and TCRdb retained only in-frame sequences with V and J called. Part of the clones is not carried over; for the studies checked, unresolved V genes explain less than half of this, and the remainder is unexplained. V, J and clone size are those of that table, while D and trimming were read from the DNA. Recorded for this sample are approximately 110,000 clones; about 78% of them occurred a single time. The leading ten clones occupy 5% to 6% of the sample.

The sample consisted of PBMCs. The TCR was taken from a woman younger than 45 in good health and CMV-seropositive. The V and J genes are TRBV7-3 and TRBJ1-1; a weak D assignment points to TRBD1 (5 bases agree). Read as DNA, the sequence is TGTGCCAGCAGCCCCGGACAAGAAAACACTGAAGCTTTCTTT. Translated, this gives CASSPGQENTEAFF.